These T cell receptor beta chains were read from a single sample in a study of graft-versus-host responses after intestinal transplantation. Clones were read by immunoSEQ multiplex PCR, and TCRdb kept only the in-frame ones, dropping some. The sample lists under 85,000 clones; 80% to 95% were seen once. These receptors have no known antigen. The input for sequencing was unstimulated CD8+ T cells sorted from spleen or lymph node cells, taken before intestinal transplant. All receptors come from a human donor who received an intestinal transplant. Both conserved end residues are part of each CDR3. A D gene is named only where the DNA matches it firmly. A clone size is listed for some rows: how often the clone was seen (once, few, many), or a class if it is expanded.

TRBV23-1	.	once	TRBJ2-1	CASTPITGKRVNEQFF	TGCGCCAGCACCCCTATCACAGGGAAAAGGGTCAATGAGCAGTTCTTC
TRBV5-6	TRBD1	.	TRBJ2-7	CASSLEGATYEQYF	TGTGCCAGCAGCTTGGAGGGGGCGACCTACGAGCAGTACTTC
TRBV5-6	.	.	TRBJ1-1	CASSPDRRTIMNTEAFF	TGTGCCAGCAGCCCAGACCGCAGGACAATTATGAACACTGAAGCTTTCTTT
TRBV4-1	.	.	TRBJ1-2	CASSPTQDSYGYTF	TGCGCCAGCAGCCCAACCCAGGACAGCTATGGCTACACCTTC
TRBV19	.	.	TRBJ1-6	CASSMWGGNSPLHF	TGTGCCAGTAGTATGTGGGGAGGCAATTCACCCCTCCACTTT
TRBV9	TRBD1	.	TRBJ2-7	CASGGTGGREQYF	TGTGCCAGCGGAGGGACAGGGGGAAGGGAGCAGTACTTC
TRBV5-1	.	.	TRBJ1-6	CASSLDAQDSPLHF	TGCGCCAGCAGCTTGGACGCACAGGATTCACCCCTCCACTTT
TRBV27	.	.	TRBJ1-1	CASSLGMGRTEAFF	TGTGCCAGCAGTTTAGGTATGGGGCGGACTGAAGCTTTCTTT
TRBV4-1	.	few	TRBJ1-1	CASSLPWQGPNTEAFF	TGCGCCAGCAGCCTCCCCTGGCAGGGCCCGAACACTGAAGCTTTCTTT
TRBV2	TRBD2	.	TRBJ2-7	CASRGGRSYEQYF	TGTGCCAGCCGGGGGGGGAGGTCCTACGAGCAGTACTTC
TRBV6-5	TRBD2	.	TRBJ2-1	CASSYGAGGPVEQFF	TGTGCCAGCAGTTATGGTGCGGGGGGGCCGGTTGAGCAGTTCTTC
TRBV5-5	TRBD1	.	TRBJ1-2	CASSLRDRELHYGYTF	TGTGCCAGCAGCTTACGGGACAGAGAGTTACACTATGGCTACACCTTC
TRBV7-2	TRBD2	.	TRBJ2-3	CASSTWTSWNLSTDTQYF	TGTGCCAGCAGCACCTGGACTAGTTGGAACCTTAGCACAGATACGCAGTATTTT
TRBV19	.	.	TRBJ1-4	CASSIPQKLGAKLFF	TGTGCCAGTAGTATCCCGCAGAAACTCGGAGCAAAACTGTTTTTT
TRBV10-3	TRBD2	once	TRBJ2-1	CATLGLAGRAEQFF	TGTGCCACCCTCGGACTAGCGGGGCGGGCGGAGCAGTTCTTC
TRBV6-5	TRBD2	.	TRBJ2-1	CASSYRLAGPYNEQFF	TGTGCCAGCAGTTACCGGCTAGCGGGGCCCTACAATGAGCAGTTCTTC
TRBV5-5	.	.	TRBJ1-2	CASSSSDNYGYTF	TGTGCCAGCAGCTCCTCAGATAACTATGGCTACACCTTC
TRBV29-1	.	.	TRBJ2-1	CSVEPQSSYNEQFF	TGCAGCGTTGAGCCACAGAGCTCCTACAATGAGCAGTTCTTC
TRBV5-6	TRBD1	.	TRBJ2-7	CASSRQGSYEQYF	TGTGCCAGCAGCCGACAGGGATCCTACGAGCAGTACTTC
TRBV19	.	.	TRBJ1-4	CASSDPGGINEKLFF	TGTGCCAGTAGTGACCCCGGGGGTATTAATGAAAAACTGTTTTTT
TRBV10-2	.	once	TRBJ2-7	CASSALGGPYEQYF	TGCGCCAGCTCAGCGCTCGGGGGTCCCTACGAGCAGTACTTC
TRBV6-6	.	.	TRBJ2-2	CASSQEGYRVGGELFF	TGTGCCAGCAGCCAGGAGGGATATCGAGTTGGCGGGGAGCTGTTTTTT
TRBV29-1	.	once	TRBJ2-1	CSARNSAPYNEQFF	TGCAGCGCCCGGAACAGTGCGCCCTACAATGAGCAGTTCTTC
TRBV19	.	.	TRBJ1-1	CASTLHSDNTEAFF	TGTGCCAGTACCCTCCACAGTGATAACACTGAAGCTTTCTTT
TRBV6-6	TRBD1	.	TRBJ1-1	CASSGGTGANTEAFF	TGTGCCAGCAGTGGGGGGACAGGGGCTAACACTGAAGCTTTCTTT
TRBV9	TRBD1	once	TRBJ1-1	CASSGDRTRGTEAFF	TGTGCCAGCAGCGGGGACAGGACGCGGGGCACTGAAGCTTTCTTT
TRBV10-3	TRBD1	.	TRBJ1-1	CAISETRQGVKTEAFF	TGTGCCATCAGTGAGACGAGACAGGGGGTTAAAACTGAAGCTTTCTTT
TRBV11-2	.	.	TRBJ2-1	CASSLVYRLDSYNEQFF	TGTGCCAGCAGCTTAGTGTATAGACTAGACTCCTACAATGAGCAGTTCTTC
TRBV9	TRBD2	once	TRBJ2-5	CASSNQLGSGGHNRETQYF	TGTGCCAGCAGCAACCAACTGGGGTCGGGGGGGCACAACCGGGAGACCCAGTACTTC
TRBV7-6	TRBD1	.	TRBJ1-2	CASSPTGTAYDYTF	TGTGCCAGCAGCCCAACCGGGACAGCCTATGACTACACCTTC
TRBV7-9	.	once	TRBJ1-1	CASSLALAGKNIGEAFF	TGTGCCAGCAGCTTAGCGTTGGCAGGGAAAAATATTGGTGAAGCTTTCTTT
TRBV4-2	TRBD1	.	TRBJ1-3	CASSQETGDSHSTIYF	TGTGCCAGCAGCCAAGAGACCGGGGACAGCCATTCAACCATATATTTT
TRBV18	TRBD1	.	TRBJ1-2	CASSPPVGSGTEAYGYTF	TGTGCCAGCTCACCACCTGTCGGTTCTGGGACAGAGGCCTATGGCTACACCTTC
TRBV4-1	.	.	TRBJ2-3	CASSHLLGGPRDTQYF	TGCGCCAGCAGCCACCTGCTGGGGGGGCCTAGAGATACGCAGTATTTT
TRBV9	.	.	TRBJ1-1	CASSAGTHTEAFF	TGTGCCAGCAGCGCAGGGACTCACACTGAAGCTTTCTTT
TRBV19	.	.	TRBJ1-1	CASSGGGTEAFF	TGTGCCAGTAGTGGGGGGGGCACTGAAGCTTTCTTT
TRBV6-5	TRBD1	.	TRBJ1-6	CASSYGTGFNSPLHF	TGTGCCAGCAGTTACGGGACAGGTTTTAATTCACCCCTCCACTTT
TRBV6-6	.	.	TRBJ2-6	CALGQGGPSGANVLTF	TGTGCCCTCGGACAGGGAGGGCCCTCTGGGGCCAACGTCCTGACTTTC
TRBV2	TRBD1	.	TRBJ1-4	CASSDQTGDLEKLFF	TGTGCCAGCAGTGACCAGACAGGGGATTTGGAAAAACTGTTTTTT
TRBV7-9	.	.	TRBJ1-2	CASSLFSYGYTF	TGTGCCAGCAGCCTCTTCTCGTATGGCTACACCTTC
TRBV9	TRBD2	once	TRBJ2-1	CASSAPGGYNEQFF	TGTGCCAGCAGCGCTCCGGGGGGTTACAATGAGCAGTTCTTC
TRBV6-6	.	.	TRBJ2-5	CASSYSTMQETQYF	TGTGCCAGCAGTTACTCGACTATGCAAGAGACCCAGTACTTC
TRBV6-5	.	.	TRBJ2-4	CASSYSGGRGKNIQYF	TGTGCCAGCAGTTACTCAGGTGGAAGGGGCAAAAACATTCAGTACTTC
TRBV11-2	.	.	TRBJ1-1	CASSRRVGTEAFF	TGTGCCAGCAGTCGCAGGGTGGGCACTGAAGCTTTCTTT
TRBV4-1	TRBD1	.	TRBJ1-1	CASSQSPTGDTEAFF	TGCGCCAGCAGCCAATCTCCTACAGGGGACACTGAAGCTTTCTTT
TRBV5-1	.	.	TRBJ2-3	CASRGFLLRGNTDTQYF	TGCGCCAGCAGGGGTTTCTTGCTGAGGGGGAACACAGATACGCAGTATTTT
TRBV5-1	TRBD2	.	TRBJ2-3	CASTTSLAGSTDTQYF	TGCGCCAGCACGACGTCACTAGCGGGAAGCACAGATACGCAGTATTTT
TRBV25-1	.	.	TRBJ2-7	CASSGPRDTFDSYEQYF	TGTGCCAGCAGTGGCCCCCGGGACACATTCGATTCCTACGAGCAGTACTTC
TRBV2	.	.	TRBJ1-1	CSHHGVGGTEAFF	TGTTCACATCACGGAGTGGGTGGAACTGAAGCTTTCTTT
TRBV29-1	TRBD1	.	TRBJ2-2	CSVPGQGAGGELFF	TGCAGCGTGCCGGGACAGGGGGCAGGCGGGGAGCTGTTTTTT
TRBV5-4	TRBD2	.	TRBJ2-5	CASRPGLVAETQYF	TGTGCCAGCAGGCCAGGACTAGTGGCGGAGACCCAGTACTTC
TRBV29-1	TRBD1	.	TRBJ1-1	CSQQGGSTEAFF	TGCAGCCAACAGGGGGGCAGCACTGAAGCTTTCTTT
TRBV6-5	.	.	TRBJ2-5	CASRSLETQYF	TGTGCCAGCAGGTCGTTAGAGACCCAGTACTTC
TRBV27	TRBD2	.	TRBJ2-5	CASSLVGEGETQYF	TGTGCCAGCAGTTTAGTCGGGGAGGGAGAGACCCAGTACTTC
TRBV9	.	.	TRBJ1-5	CASSVGWGGGQPQHF	TGTGCCAGCAGCGTAGGATGGGGCGGGGGTCAGCCCCAGCATTTT
TRBV27	TRBD1	.	TRBJ1-1	CASSFGQGAVDTEAFF	TGTGCCAGCAGTTTCGGACAGGGGGCTGTGGACACTGAAGCTTTCTTT
TRBV7-2	.	.	TRBJ1-6	CASSPGWPLHF	TGTGCCAGCAGCCCCGGGTGGCCCCTCCACTTT
TRBV10-1	.	.	TRBJ2-7	CASSHTRFYEQYF	TGCGCCAGCAGTCATACACGATTCTACGAGCAGTACTTC
TRBV6-5	.	once	TRBJ1-1	CASSITGSTEAFF	TGTGCCAGCAGTATAACAGGGAGCACTGAAGCTTTCTTT
TRBV9	TRBD2	.	TRBJ2-3	CASSGSGGPTDTQYF	TGTGCCAGCAGCGGGAGCGGGGGCCCCACAGATACGCAGTATTTT